This TCR beta chain was obtained from a study of identical twins. Overall study findings and caveats: For zero-insertion analyses, partial confounding could come from invariant MAIT and iNKT cells.

CDR3 length equals 15 residues. Germline values: CDR1 MNHEY, CDR2 SVGAGI. Trimming stripped 2 bases from V and 0 bases from J, with 11 bases between. From the 5' RACE reads, TCRdb called clonotypes with MiXCR, one entry per CDR3 protein. The sample consists of 640,000 or so distinct CDR3 sequences, roughly 6% of them appearing once. This clonotype was found a few times. Its antigen is undetermined. The TCR sequence derives from a man between 18 and 29 years old in good health. The V and J genes are TRBV6-5 and TRBJ2-7; D ambiguous. Sequencing was done on a sample of naive T cells sorted from blood. CDR3 nucleotides: TGTGCCAGCAGTTACATTCGGTTAAGCTCCTACGAGCAGTACTTC. Translated: CASSYIRLSSYEQYF.